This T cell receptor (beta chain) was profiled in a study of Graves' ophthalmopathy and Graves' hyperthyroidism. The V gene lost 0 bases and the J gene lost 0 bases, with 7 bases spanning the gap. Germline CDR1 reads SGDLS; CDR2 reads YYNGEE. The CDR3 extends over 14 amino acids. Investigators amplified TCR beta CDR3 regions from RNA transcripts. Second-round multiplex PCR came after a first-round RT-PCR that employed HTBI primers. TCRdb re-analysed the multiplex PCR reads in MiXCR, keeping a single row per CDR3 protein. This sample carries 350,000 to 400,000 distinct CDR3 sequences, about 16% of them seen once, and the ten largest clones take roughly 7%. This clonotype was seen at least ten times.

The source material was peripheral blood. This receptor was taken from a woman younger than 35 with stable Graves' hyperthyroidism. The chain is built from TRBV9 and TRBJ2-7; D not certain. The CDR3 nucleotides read TGTGCCAGCAGCGTAGAAAAGTACTCCTACGAGCAGTACTTC. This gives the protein CASSVEKYSYEQYF.